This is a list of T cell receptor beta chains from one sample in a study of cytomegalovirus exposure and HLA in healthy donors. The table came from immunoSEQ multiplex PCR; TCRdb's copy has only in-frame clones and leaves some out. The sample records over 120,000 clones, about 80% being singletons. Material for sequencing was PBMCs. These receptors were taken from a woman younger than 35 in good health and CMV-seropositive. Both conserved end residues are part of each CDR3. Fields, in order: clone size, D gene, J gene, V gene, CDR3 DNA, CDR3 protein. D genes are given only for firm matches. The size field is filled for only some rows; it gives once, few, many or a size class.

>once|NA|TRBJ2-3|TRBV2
TGTGCCAGCAGGGAGTCCGGACTTTACACGCAGTATTTT
CASRESGLYTQYF
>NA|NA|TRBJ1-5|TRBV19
TGTGCCAGTAGTCTACAGGCGGGACCAAATCAGCCCCAGCATTTT
CASSLQAGPNQPQHF
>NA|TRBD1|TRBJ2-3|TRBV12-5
TGTGCTAGTGGTAGACAGGGGGCCTCAGATACGCAGTATTTT
CASGRQGASDTQYF
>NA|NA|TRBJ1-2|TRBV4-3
TGCGCCAGCAGCCATAGGGGCGACAGGTACTATGGCTACACCTTC
CASSHRGDRYYGYTF
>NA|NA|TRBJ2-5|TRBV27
TGTGCCAGCAGGGGATTCGGGGGGCTGGAGACCCAGTACTTC
CASRGFGGLETQYF
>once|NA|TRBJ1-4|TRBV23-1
TGCGCCAGCAGTCAAAACCACGCAGGGGATTGTGAAAAACTGTTTTTT
CASSQNHAGDCEKLFF
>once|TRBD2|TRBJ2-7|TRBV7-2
TGTGCCAGCAGCTACACTAGCGGGGGAGCTTACGAGCAGTACTTC
CASSYTSGGAYEQYF
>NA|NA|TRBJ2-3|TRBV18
TGTGCCAGCTCACCACAGCTTAGCGCGGGCACAGATACGCAGTATTTT
CASSPQLSAGTDTQYF
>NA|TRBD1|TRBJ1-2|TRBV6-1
TGTGCCAGCAGTGGACCGGCACAGGGGTCGAGTACTAACTATGGCTACACCTTC
CASSGPAQGSSTNYGYTF
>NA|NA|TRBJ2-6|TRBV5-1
TGCGCCAGCAGCCCCCGGGGCTCTGGGGCCAACGTCCTGACTTTC
CASSPRGSGANVLTF
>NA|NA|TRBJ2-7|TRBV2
TGTGCCAGCAGTGAACCACGGGGCTACGAGCAGTACTTC
CASSEPRGYEQYF
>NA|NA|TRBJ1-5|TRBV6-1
TGTGCCAGTTACGACGGGGTCAATCAGCCCCAGCATTTT
CASYDGVNQPQHF
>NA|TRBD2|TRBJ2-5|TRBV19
TGTGCCAGTAGTAACGGGGGGTCCCTTCCCCTCCAAGAGACCCAGTACTTC
CASSNGGSLPLQETQYF
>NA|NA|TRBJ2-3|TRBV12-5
TGTGCTAGTGGTTTAGCAAGGGAGTTTGGGAAAGATACGCAGTATTTT
CASGLAREFGKDTQYF
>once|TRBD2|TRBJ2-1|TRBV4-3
TGCGCCAGCAGCCGCACTACTACCGGGACTAGCGGGGATCATGAGCAGTTCTTC
CASSRTTTGTSGDHEQFF
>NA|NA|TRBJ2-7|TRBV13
TGTGCCAGCAGCACCGACCGAGGAGGGGCCTACGAGCAGTACTTC
CASSTDRGGAYEQYF
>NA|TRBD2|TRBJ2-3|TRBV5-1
TGCGCCAGCAGCCACGGACTAGCGGGGGGCAACGGAGATACGCAGTATTTT
CASSHGLAGGNGDTQYF
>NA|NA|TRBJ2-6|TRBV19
TGTGCCAGTACGGCGGGACGGCACTCTGGGGCCAACGTCCTGACTTTC
CASTAGRHSGANVLTF
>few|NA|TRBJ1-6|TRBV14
TGTGCCAGCAGCCTCATGAGGGGGACATCACCCCTCCACTTT
CASSLMRGTSPLHF
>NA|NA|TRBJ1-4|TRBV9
TGTGCCAGCAGCGTAGGTCCTATCCGGGAGAATGAAAAACTGTTTTTT
CASSVGPIRENEKLFF
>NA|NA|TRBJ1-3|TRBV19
TGTGCCAGTACCGCAGGGTGGATGGCTGGAAACACCATATATTTT
CASTAGWMAGNTIYF
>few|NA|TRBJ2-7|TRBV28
TGTGCCAGCAGTCCTAGGGGCCTTACCTACGAGCAGTACTTC
CASSPRGLTYEQYF
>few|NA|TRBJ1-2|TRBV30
TGTGCCTGGAGTGTAGTTTGGGCGGGATTAGGCGATGGCTACACCTTC
CAWSVVWAGLGDGYTF
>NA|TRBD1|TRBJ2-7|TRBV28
TGTGCCAGCAGCCACCCTACAGGGGGTATCTACGAGCAGTACTTC
CASSHPTGGIYEQYF
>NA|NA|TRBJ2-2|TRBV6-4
TGTGCCAGCAGTGTGGAGGGAACCGGGGAGCTGTTTTTT
CASSVEGTGELFF
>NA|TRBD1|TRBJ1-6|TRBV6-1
TGTGCCAGCAGTGATGGAGGACAGGCTAATTCACCCCTCCACTTT
CASSDGGQANSPLHF
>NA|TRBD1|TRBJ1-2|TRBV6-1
TGTGCCAGCAGTGAAACAGGGGGCGCGGTCTCCTGGAGCTATGGCTACACCTTC
CASSETGGAVSWSYGYTF
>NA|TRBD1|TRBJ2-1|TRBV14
TGTGCCAGCAGCTGGATCTCCGGGACAGGGGTTGACAATGAGCAGTTCTTC
CASSWISGTGVDNEQFF
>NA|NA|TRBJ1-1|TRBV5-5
TGTGCCAGCAGCTTGCTTTTGGCAGGGAACACTGAAGCTTTCTTT
CASSLLLAGNTEAFF
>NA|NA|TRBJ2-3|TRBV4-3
TGCGCCAGCAGCCAAGGGGTCCGGGGCACAGATACGCAGTATTTT
CASSQGVRGTDTQYF
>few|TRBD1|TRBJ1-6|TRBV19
TGTGCCAGTAGTGTCACCGAACGGGACAGCGAAAATTCACCCCTCCACTTT
CASSVTERDSENSPLHF
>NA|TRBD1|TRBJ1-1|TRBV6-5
TGTGCCAGCAGTCTGGGACAGCCTATGAACACTGAAGCTTTCTTT
CASSLGQPMNTEAFF
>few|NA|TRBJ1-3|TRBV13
TGTGCCAGCAGCTTTGATAGAGCTGGAAACACCATATATTTT
CASSFDRAGNTIYF
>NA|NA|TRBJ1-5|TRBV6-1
TGTGCCAGCAGTGAAGCTGGGACACTCAATCAGCCCCAGCATTTT
CASSEAGTLNQPQHF
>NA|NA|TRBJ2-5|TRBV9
TGTGCCAGCAGCGTAGCCGTGGGGCGGGAGACCCAGTACTTC
CASSVAVGRETQYF
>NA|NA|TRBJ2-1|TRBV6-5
TGTGCCAGCGGGGAATGGACAGAGGGAAACAATGAGCAGTTCTTC
CASGEWTEGNNEQFF